The count of the clone carrying this TCR beta chain is one. Its target is not known. This specimen belongs to a study of shared clonotypes between healthy human individuals. Study summary: Donors were a couple of women and a few men aged 18 to 49. The study's findings and limits: Relative to clonotypes present in all four donors, those not shared had lower generation probabilities.

Measured with immunoSEQ multiplex PCR; TCRdb has only the in-frame clones, and not every one. This table has under 750,000 clones, around 70% appearing once. The donors, healthy adults who were HIV-negative, had experienced no recent acute infections or vaccinations. Looked up from germline, CDR1 is SGHNT and CDR2 is YENEEA. The CDR3 sequence is 16 residues long. Trimming removed 2 bases from V and 3 bases from J; junction bases left unmatched: 9. The chain combines TRBV11-3 with TRBJ2-7; 8 bases line up with TRBD2. Sequenced input: memory CD4+ T cells sorted from blood. Subset indicated: CD45RA-negative fraction. The TCR comes from a woman aged 25-40 years in good health. For the CDR3, the DNA is TGTGCCAGCAGCTTACGAGCGGGGGTAGACTACTACGAGCAGTACTTC. This sequence encodes CASSLRAGVDYYEQYF.